The 10 T cell receptor beta chains reported below all come from one sample, sequenced in a study of shared clonotypes between healthy human individuals. TCRdb keeps only in-frame clones here, not all; method: immunoSEQ multiplex PCR. The sample records more than 850,000 clones, 75% to 85% being singletons. The material sequenced was memory CD4+ T cells from PBMCs. Subset given: CD45RA-negative fraction. The receptor source for this set is a young man in good health. Some clones in this sample may be carry-over from other donors' samples.

The chain has TRBV5-6 and TRBJ1-2; the D gene is possibly TRBD1 (5 bases). CDR1 and CDR2 (germline): SGHDT, YYEEEE. The germline V and J ends were trimmed by 0 bases and 8 bases, with 20 bases remaining between them. This CDR3 comprises 16 residues. In DNA form, the CDR3 reads TGTGCCAGCAGCTTGGGAAGGGTTTGGGGACTCTACGGCTACACCTTC. Residues: CASSLGRVWGLYGYTF. The variable domain in full, completed from reference TRBV5-6 and TRBJ1-2, reads DAGVTQSPTHLIKTRGQQVTLRCSPKSGHDTVSWYQQALGQGPQFIFQYYEEEERQRGNFPDRFSGHQFPNYSSELNVNALLLGDSALYLCASSLGRVWGLYGYTFGSGTRLTVV.

This chain joins TRBV5-1 and TRBJ2-7, with D perhaps matching TRBD1 (5 bases). In germline, CDR1 is SGHRS, CDR2 YFSETQ. The CDR3 totals 13 residues. V shed 3 bases and J shed 1 base, with 8 bases lying between them. CDR3 in amino acids: CASSWGVSYEQYF. The DNA of the CDR3 is TGCGCCAGCAGCTGGGGCGTATCCTACGAGCAGTACTTC.

The chain links TRBV28 to TRBJ1-2, with 10 bases identical to TRBD1. V shed 3 bases, J shed 5 bases, and the junction held 9 bases outside the gene matches. CDR3 length: 16 amino acids. CDR1 is MDHEN, CDR2 SYDVKM, per germline. This CDR3 is CASSFPPGQGDYGYTF. The CDR3 DNA reads as TGTGCCAGCAGTTTCCCCCCAGGACAGGGGGATTATGGCTACACCTTC.

The chain has TRBV14 and TRBJ2-7; 8 nucleotides line up with TRBD2. With V trimmed by 4 bases and J by 6 bases, 8 bases remained unmatched. Germline V lookup: CDR1 SGHDN, CDR2 FVKESK. The CDR3 contains 14 residues. The CDR3 nucleotides are TGTGCCAGCAGCCGGAGCGGGAGTGTTCGCGAGCAGTACTTC. This codes for CASSRSGSVREQYF.

V usage is TRBV5-1 and J usage is TRBJ2-7; 8 bases agree with TRBD1. V dropped 6 bases and J dropped 6; count of bases not matched to a gene: 14. This CDR3 has 15 residues. CDR1 is SGHRS, CDR2 YFSETQ, per germline. This CDR3 reads CASTLSGTGAGEQYF. The CDR3 bases are TGCGCCAGCACCCTATCGGGGACAGGTGCCGGCGAGCAGTACTTC.

This clone was detected once. V is TRBV6-1 and J is TRBJ1-3, with 7 bases fitting TRBD1. This CDR3 contains 14 residues. V shed 10 bases, J shed 1 base, and the junction held 7 bases outside the gene matches. From germline, CDR1 is MNHNS and CDR2 SASEGT. CDR3 DNA: TGTGCCACCACAGGGGACTCGTCTGGAAACACCATATATTTT. This codes for CATTGDSSGNTIYF.

In its sample, this clone was seen once. This may be a read error, as it is one base from a much larger clone. The chain employs TRBV28 and TRBJ1-5; perhaps TRBD1 as D (5 bases). This CDR3 spans 14 amino acids. Germline V gene sequence: CDR1 MDHEN, CDR2 SYDVKM. The V end lost 6 bases, the J end lost 0 bases, and 9 bases lay between the germline ends. The CDR3 nucleotides are TGTGCCAGCAGACGGGGGTATAGCAATCAGCCCCAGCATTTT. This gives the protein CASRRGYSNQPQHF. Using reference TRBV28 and TRBJ1-5 for the parts outside the CDR3, the full variable domain is DVKVTQSSRYLVKRTGEKVFLECVQDMDHENMFWYRQDPGLGLRLIYFSYDVKMKEKGDIPEGYSVSREKKERFSLILESASTNQTSMYLCASRRGYSNQPQHFGDGTRLSIL.

The V gene is TRBV6-1, the J gene TRBJ1-5; D possibly corresponds to TRBD1 (5 bases). The length of the CDR3 is 15 residues. Trimming stripped 6 bases from V and 9 bases from J, with 21 bases between. Looked up from germline, CDR1 is MNHNS and CDR2 is SASEGT. The CDR3 DNA follows: TGTGCCAGCAGGAGGCGGGACGCCCAAGGGATGCCCCAGCATTTT. Residues: CASRRRDAQGMPQHF.

The chain joins TRBV30 to TRBJ1-3; 8 bases are a match to TRBD1. The CDR3 sequence is 13 residues long. Trimming took 5 bases from V and 0 from J; bases not matched to a gene: 0. Germline V lookup: CDR1 GTSNPN, CDR2 SVGIG (reference sequence). CDR3 bases: TGTGCCTGGGACAGGGGCTCTGGAAACACCATATATTTT. Amino acids: CAWDRGSGNTIYF.

This rearrangement joins TRBV28 to TRBJ1-4; TRBD1 matches 8 bases. This CDR3 is 15 amino acids long. The ends lost 1 base at V and 10 bases at J; junction bases unmatched: 8. Per the germline V gene, CDR1 is MDHEN and CDR2 is SYDVKM. CDR3 region: CASSLYRTGSAKLFF. The CDR3 bases are TGTGCCAGCAGTTTATACAGGACAGGGTCAGCAAAACTGTTTTTT.